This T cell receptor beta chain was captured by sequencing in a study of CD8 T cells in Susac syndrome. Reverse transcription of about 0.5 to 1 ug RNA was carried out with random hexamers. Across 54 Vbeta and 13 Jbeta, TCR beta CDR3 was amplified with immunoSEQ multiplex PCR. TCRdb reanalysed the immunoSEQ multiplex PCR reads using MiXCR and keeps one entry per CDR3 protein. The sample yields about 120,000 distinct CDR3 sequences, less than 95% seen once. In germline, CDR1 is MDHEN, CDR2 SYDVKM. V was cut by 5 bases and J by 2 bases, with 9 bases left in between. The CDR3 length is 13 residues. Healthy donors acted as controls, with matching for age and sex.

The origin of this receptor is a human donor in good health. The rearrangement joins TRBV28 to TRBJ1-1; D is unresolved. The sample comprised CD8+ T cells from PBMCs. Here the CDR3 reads CASSPIQNTEAFF. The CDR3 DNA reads TGTGCCAGCAGTCCGATACAAAACACTGAAGCTTTCTTT.